The 20 T cell receptor beta chains below were found in one sample sequenced in a study of Ad26.COV2.S vaccination and SARS-CoV-2 variants. Generated by immunoSEQ multiplex PCR, the TCRdb table keeps only in-frame clones and is missing some. The table has approximately 450,000 clones, about 93% seen once; the top ten hold less than 15%. This sample's treatment: around 19 received Ad26.COV2.S at low or high dose, single or two shots; several received placebo; per-sample allocation not given. It was on day 63 after the first vaccine or placebo injection that samples were taken. The source material was peripheral blood, sampled in a trial of Ad26.COV2.S vaccine versus placebo. All receptors derive from a person aged 18-60 years who received the Ad26.COV2.S COVID-19 vaccine or a placebo.

The chain has TRBV28 and TRBJ1-2; D not certain. The CDR3 is 15 residues long. CDR1 and CDR2 from the germline V gene are MDHEN and SYDVKM. With 2 bases removed from V and 2 bases from J, the gap between germline ends came to 12 bases. The CDR3 sequence is CASSLGPYPNYGYTF. The CDR3 DNA follows: TGTGCCAGCAGTTTAGGACCCTATCCAAACTATGGCTACACCTTC.

The chain couples TRBV29-1 to TRBJ2-5, with unresolved D. The CDR3 is 13 residues long. Germline CDR1 is SQVTM and CDR2 is ANQGSEA. V was shortened by 7 bases and J by 3 bases, with 15 bases between the two germline ends. CDR3 residues: CSALTTFKETQYF. Written as DNA, the CDR3 is TGCAGCGCCCTCACTACGTTCAAAGAGACCCAGTACTTC.

This clone showed up just once. This chain joins TRBV6-1 and TRBJ2-2; 16 positions agree with TRBD2. Trimming at V came to 3 bases and at J to 5 bases, leaving 6 bases not matched to a gene. The CDR3 has 18 amino acids. Germline V gene data show CDR1 as MNHNS and CDR2 as SASEGT. CDR3 nucleotides: TGTGCCAGCAGTGATCCGGGACTAGCGGGAGGGCATACCGGGGAGCTGTTTTTT. It translates to CASSDPGLAGGHTGELFF.

Only one count was recorded for this clone. V usage is TRBV7-9 and J usage is TRBJ1-3; D not resolved. This CDR3 region has 14 residues. CDR1 and CDR2 (germline): SEHNR, FQNEAQ (reference sequence). Trimming shortened V by 1 base and J by 4 bases, and 8 bases separated the two germline ends. CDR3 in DNA: TGTGCCAGCAGCTTAGTCACATTAGGAAACACCATATATTTT. Encoded protein: CASSLVTLGNTIYF.

For the CDR3, the DNA is TGTGCCAGCAGATACACCTTAGGAGCGGGCACCGGGGAGCTGTTTTTT. Translation gives CASRYTLGAGTGELFF. The chain is built from TRBV28 and TRBJ2-2; perhaps TRBD2 as D (6 bases). Germline V gene lookup returns CDR1 MDHEN and CDR2 SYDVKM. Trimming cost V 6 bases and J 4 bases, with 18 bases left between them. This CDR3 contains 16 residues.

This chain connects TRBV7-3 to TRBJ2-5; 7 positions match TRBD1. Germline loops: CDR1 SGHTA, CDR2 FQGTGA. The junction had 6 bases not matched to a gene; V was cut back by 4 bases and J by 1 base. This CDR3 contains 15 residues. The CDR3 loop reads CASSSHRGPQETQYF. The DNA of the CDR3 is TGTGCCAGCAGCTCCCACAGGGGACCCCAAGAGACCCAGTACTTC.

This chain uses TRBV5-1 with TRBJ2-7; D gene ambiguous. The V end lost 5 bases, the J end lost 5 bases, and 20 bases lay between the germline ends. The germline V gene has CDR1 SGHRS and CDR2 YFSETQ. The CDR3 has 15 amino acids. This CDR3 is CASRKETGHLDEQYF. CDR3 nucleotides: TGCGCCAGCAGGAAAGAGACGGGCCACCTAGACGAGCAGTACTTC. Full variable domain (rest looked up from reference TRBV5-1 and TRBJ2-7): KAGVTQTPRYLIKTRGQQVTLSCSPISGHRSVSWYQQTPGQGLQFLFEYFSETQRNKGNFPGRFSGRQFSNSRSEMNVSTLELGDSALYLCASRKETGHLDEQYFGPGTRLTVT.

This clone was seen only once. The CDR3 DNA sequence: TGTGCCAGCAGTGACCGAGGGAGAGAGACCCAGTACTTC. Residues: CASSDRGRETQYF. The chain combines TRBV2 with TRBJ2-5; weak D call: TRBD2 (5 bases). The germline gives CDR1 SNHLY, CDR2 FYNNEI. V was shortened by 3 bases and J by 4 bases, with 9 bases between the two germline ends. The CDR3 is 13 amino acids.

The CDR3 region has the DNA TGTGCCAGCAGTTCCATCTTGGGCACTGAAGCTTTCTTT. This gives the protein CASSSILGTEAFF. The genes are TRBV12-3 or TRBV12-4 and TRBJ1-1; D ambiguous. This CDR3 spans 13 amino acids. V lost 4 bases, J lost 4 bases, and 10 bases lay in between.

The chain links TRBV6-6 to TRBJ2-1; 10 bases are shared with TRBD1. The junction had 4 bases not matched to a gene; V was cut back by 3 bases and J by 5 bases. The V gene's germline CDR1 is MNHNY and CDR2 SVGAGI (reference sequence). This CDR3 is 15 amino acids long. Here the CDR3 reads CASSYWTGGDNEQFF. The CDR3 nucleotides read TGTGCCAGCAGTTATTGGACAGGGGGAGACAATGAGCAGTTCTTC.

For the CDR3, the DNA is TGTGCCAGCAGCTCCTTGACGGGACAAGAGAACTATGGCTACACCTTC. This translates into CASSSLTGQENYGYTF. J is TRBJ1-2 and V is TRBV21-1; the DNA was not compared with TRBD1, the D call given in the table. TRBV21-1 is designated a pseudogene. This CDR3 has 16 amino acids.

The chain joins TRBV5-8 to TRBJ2-7, with 9 bases lining up with TRBD1. Germline V lookup: CDR1 SGHTS, CDR2 YDEGEE. The CDR3 covers 12 residues. J lost 6 bases, V lost 10 bases, and 8 bases had no gene match. The CDR3 spells CAWKSTGGEQYF. In DNA, the CDR3 is TGTGCCTGGAAATCGACAGGGGGCGAGCAGTACTTC. Full variable domain (rest looked up from reference TRBV5-8 and TRBJ2-7): EAGVTQSPTHLIKTRGQQATLRCSPISGHTSVYWYQQALGLGLQFLLWYDEGEERNRGNFPPRFSGRQFPNYSSELNVNALELEDSALYLCAWKSTGGEQYFGPGTRLTVT.

The rearrangement joins TRBV11-2 to TRBJ1-2, with D possibly matching TRBD1 (5 bases). This CDR3 comprises 15 residues. Germline CDR1 SGHAT, CDR2 FQNNGV. The germline V and J ends were trimmed by 1 base and 5 bases, with 14 bases remaining between them. CDR3 nucleotides: TGTGCCAGCAGCTTAGGACGGGGGATGGGGTATGGCTACACCTTC. Protein product: CASSLGRGMGYGYTF.

The CDR3 sequence: CASSLGFPGEQYF. The CDR3 DNA sequence: TGTGCCAGCAGCTTAGGATTCCCCGGCGAGCAGTACTTC. This rearrangement joins TRBV7-8 to TRBJ2-7; D ambiguous. Germline V CDR1 and CDR2: SGHVS, FQNEAQ. The CDR3 consists of 13 residues. Between the trimmed V and J ends, which lost 1 base and 6 bases, there was a span of 10 bases.

The CDR3 is CASSLVSSGAYEQYF. The CDR3, as DNA: TGCGCCAGCAGCTTGGTGTCTAGCGGGGCCTACGAGCAGTACTTC. The chain joins TRBV5-1 to TRBJ2-7; the match to TRBD2 covers 9 bases. Germline lookup yields CDR1 SGHRS and CDR2 YFSETQ. With 0 bases clipped from V and 2 bases from J, the junction kept 3 bases outside the gene matches. The CDR3 runs to 15 residues. Full variable domain (outside the CDR3, taken from reference TRBV5-1 and TRBJ2-7): KAGVTQTPRYLIKTRGQQVTLSCSPISGHRSVSWYQQTPGQGLQFLFEYFSETQRNKGNFPGRFSGRQFSNSRSEMNVSTLELGDSALYLCASSLVSSGAYEQYFGPGTRLTVT.

This clone has only one observation. This rearrangement joins TRBV29-1 to TRBJ2-7, with D perhaps being TRBD1 or TRBD2 (5 bases each). CDR1 and CDR2 from the germline V gene are SQVTM and ANQGSEA. This CDR3 region has 14 residues. With 4 bases removed from V and 2 bases from J, the gap between germline ends came to 15 bases. Written as DNA, the CDR3 is TGCAGCGTTGTTGAGGGGCGAAGGGCCTACGAGCAGTACTTC. As protein: CSVVEGRRAYEQYF.

The genes are TRBV19 and TRBJ2-7; tentative D call: TRBD1 (7 bases). The CDR3 has 13 amino acids. Trimming cost V 7 bases and J 6 bases, with 16 bases left between them. From germline, CDR1 is LNHDA and CDR2 SQIVND (reference sequence). CDR3 DNA: TGTGCCAGTAAAGGAGGGGGCATCTCCGAGCAGTACTTC. This codes for CASKGGGISEQYF.

V is TRBV5-8 and J is TRBJ1-5; maybe TRBD1 (6 bases). Germline V gives CDR1 SGHTS, CDR2 YDEGEE. Trimming left V 0 bases short and J 7 bases short, with 11 bases between. CDR3 length: 14 residues. Here the CDR3 DNA reads TGTGCCAGCAGCTTGGGACAGGCCTGGCAGCCCCAGCATTTT. As protein: CASSLGQAWQPQHF.

The table lists this clone with a count of one. This rearrangement joins TRBV28 to TRBJ2-7, with no clear D. The V end was cut by 5 bases, the J end by 6 bases, with 8 bases between. The germline CDR1 and CDR2 sequences are MDHEN and SYDVKM. This CDR3 region has 11 residues. CDR3 in amino acids: CASSGFGEQYF. DNA of the CDR3: TGTGCCAGCAGTGGGTTCGGCGAGCAGTACTTC.

The V call is TRBV28, the J call TRBJ2-6; D assignment may be TRBD1 or TRBD2 (5 bases each). CDR3 length: 18 residues. Germline V gene lookup returns CDR1 MDHEN and CDR2 SYDVKM. Trimming took 5 bases from V and 0 from J, leaving 17 bases between them. CDR3 protein: CASSPTIWDGSGANVLTF. CDR3 in DNA: TGTGCCAGCAGTCCAACTATTTGGGACGGCTCTGGGGCCAACGTCCTGACTTTC. Drawing the rest from reference TRBV28 and TRBJ2-6, the complete variable domain is DVKVTQSSRYLVKRTGEKVFLECVQDMDHENMFWYRQDPGLGLRLIYFSYDVKMKEKGDIPEGYSVSREKKERFSLILESASTNQTSMYLCASSPTIWDGSGANVLTFGAGSRLTVL.